This TCR beta chain stems from a study of CD4 T cells in relation to SARS-CoV-2 and coronaviruses. Assay used: immunoSEQ multiplex PCR; TCRdb lists only in-frame clones, some missing. The sample records over 15,000 clones, 65% to 75% being singletons. This clone was seen a handful of times. The target antigen is unknown. The unexposed donors gave CD4+ T cells in about 2011-2018, prior to COVID-19. After more than eight days of culture, CD4+ T cells were isolated. Trimming cost V 0 bases and J 2 bases; bases outside gene matches: 0. Germline V gene lookup returns CDR1 SGDLS and CDR2 YYNGEE. The CDR3 is 15 residues long.

This clonotype was obtained from a human donor in good health. The material sequenced was CD4+ T cells from PBMCs, cultured in vitro. This chain links TRBV9 with TRBJ2-1, with 9 bases fitting TRBD1. The CDR3 spells CASSVGQGAYNEQFF. The CDR3, as DNA: TGTGCCAGCAGCGTAGGACAGGGGGCCTACAATGAGCAGTTCTTC.